This note documents a single TCR beta chain sequence. What it binds is not known. Germline V CDR1 and CDR2: KGHDR, SFDVKD. The CDR3 consists of 15 residues. Trimming took 2 bases from V and 4 from J, leaving 14 bases between them. The data originate from a study of neurological immune-mediated disorders. The unsorted libraries were made from 2 million PBMCs kept at -80 C. Study results and caveats: HTLV-1-associated myelopathy displayed the greatest TCR clonal expansion, and multiple sclerosis exhibited the smallest, lower than that of healthy controls.

The authors produced cDNA by 5'RACE using 10-nucleotide random UMIs. One entry per CDR3 protein, called by TCRdb with MiXCR from the 5' RACE reads. The table lists roughly 32,000 distinct CDR3 sequences, roughly 14% of them singletons. The chain links TRBV24-1 to TRBJ2-7, with D perhaps assigned TRBD1 or TRBD2 (5 bases each). The sequencing input was PBMCs. The clonotype comes from a man aged 65 to 85 in good health. DNA of the CDR3: TGTGCCACCAGTGATTCGGGCCGGGGACGATACGAGCAGTACTTC. Amino acids: CATSDSGRGRYEQYF.